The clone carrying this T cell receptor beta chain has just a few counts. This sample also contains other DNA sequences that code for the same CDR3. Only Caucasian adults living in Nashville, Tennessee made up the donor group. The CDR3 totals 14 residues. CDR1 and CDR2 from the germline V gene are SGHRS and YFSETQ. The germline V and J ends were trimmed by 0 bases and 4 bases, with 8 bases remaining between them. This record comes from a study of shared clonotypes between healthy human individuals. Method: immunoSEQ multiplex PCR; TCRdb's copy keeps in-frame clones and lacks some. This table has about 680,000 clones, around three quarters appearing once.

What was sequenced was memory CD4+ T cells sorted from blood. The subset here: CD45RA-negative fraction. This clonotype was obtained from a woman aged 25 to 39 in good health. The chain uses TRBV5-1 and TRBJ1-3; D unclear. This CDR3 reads CASSLGTAGNTIYF. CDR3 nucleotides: TGCGCCAGCAGCTTGGGCACCGCCGGAAACACCATATATTTT.